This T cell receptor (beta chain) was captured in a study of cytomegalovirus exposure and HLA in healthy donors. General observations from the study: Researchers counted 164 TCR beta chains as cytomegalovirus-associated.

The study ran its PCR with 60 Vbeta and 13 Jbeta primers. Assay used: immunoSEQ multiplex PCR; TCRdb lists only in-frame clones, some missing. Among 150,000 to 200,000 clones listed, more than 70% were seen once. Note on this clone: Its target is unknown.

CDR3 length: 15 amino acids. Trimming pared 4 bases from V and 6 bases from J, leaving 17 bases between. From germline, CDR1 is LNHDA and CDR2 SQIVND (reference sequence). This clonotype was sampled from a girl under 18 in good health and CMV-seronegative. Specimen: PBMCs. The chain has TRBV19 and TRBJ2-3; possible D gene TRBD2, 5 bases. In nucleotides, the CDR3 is TGTGCCAGTAGTACCCCCCCTTTTGGACTCGATACGCAGTATTTT. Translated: CASSTPPFGLDTQYF.